A single sample is the source of the 19 T cell receptor beta chains below, sequenced in a study of identifying expanded T cells in peripheral blood. The data were produced by immunoSEQ multiplex PCR, yet TCRdb's version contains in-frame clones alone and is incomplete. The sample lists more than 50,000 clones; roughly four fifths were seen once. Material: blood. These TCRs come from a person between 18 and 70 years old in good health.

Written as DNA, the CDR3 is TGTGCCAGTAGAGAGGGGTTTGCGGACGAAAAACTGTTTTTT. This encodes CASREGFADEKLFF. The chain combines TRBV19 with TRBJ1-4; a weak D match, TRBD1 (5 bases). Trimming took off 6 bases at V and 8 bases at J, with 16 bases between the two ends. Germline assignment: CDR1 LNHDA and CDR2 SQIVND (reference sequence). The CDR3 sequence is 14 residues long.

V gene TRBV5-1 combines with J gene TRBJ1-1; TRBD1 is a possible D gene (5 bases). CDR3 length: 13 residues. V lost 6 bases and J 4 bases, leaving 13 bases between the germline ends. The germline V gene has CDR1 SGHRS and CDR2 YFSETQ. In nucleotides, the CDR3 is TGCGCCAGCACCCCCAGGGTTGGCACTGAAGCTTTCTTT. This translates into CASTPRVGTEAFF.

The chain links TRBV5-8 to TRBJ1-2; D not resolved. CDR1 is SGHTS, CDR2 YDEGEE, per germline. This CDR3 region has 13 residues. The V gene lost 1 base and the J gene lost 7 bases, with 11 bases spanning the gap. The CDR3 bases are TGTGCCAGCAGCTTGTTGGGTTCTTCTGGCTACACCTTC. Translated: CASSLLGSSGYTF.

The rearrangement joins TRBV11-3 to TRBJ2-3; D remains ambiguous. V lost 1 base and J 1 base, leaving 6 bases between the germline ends. The CDR3 is made up of 14 amino acids. Germline assignment: CDR1 SGHNT and CDR2 YENEEA. In nucleotides, the CDR3 is TGTGCCAGCAGCTTAGGCCCGGGCACAGATACGCAGTATTTT. The encoded protein is CASSLGPGTDTQYF.

The V gene is TRBV30, the J gene TRBJ1-2; TRBD1 matches at 7 bases. The junction had 10 bases not matched to a gene; V was cut back by 2 bases and J by 4 bases. CDR3 length: 15 amino acids. Germline V gene lookup returns CDR1 GTSNPN and CDR2 SVGIG (reference sequence). CDR3 amino acids: CAWSPLTTGLYGYTF. Written as DNA, the CDR3 is TGTGCCTGGAGTCCCCTCACGACAGGGCTCTATGGCTACACCTTC.

V is TRBV7-7 and J is TRBJ2-3; D possibly uses TRBD1 or TRBD2 (5 bases each). V gave up 1 base and J gave up 8 bases, with 13 bases separating them. The length of the CDR3 is 14 residues. The V gene's germline CDR1 is SSHAT and CDR2 FNYEAQ (reference sequence). CDR3 in amino acids: CASSLGGDSGTQYF. The CDR3 region has the DNA TGTGCCAGCAGCTTAGGAGGGGATTCGGGTACGCAGTATTTT.

The sample holds a few counts of this clone. V and J are TRBV4-1 and TRBJ2-1; D is unclear. Germline loops: CDR1 MGHRA, CDR2 YSYEKL. CDR3 size: 12 residues. Trimming pared 3 bases from V and 6 bases from J, leaving 6 bases between. The CDR3 is CASSQLGNEQFF. CDR3 sequence (DNA): TGCGCCAGCAGCCAGCTGGGCAATGAGCAGTTCTTC.

CDR3 bases: TGTGCCAGCAGTTACGGAGCGGGCTACGAGCAGTACGTC. Its translation is CASSYGAGYEQYV. This rearrangement joins TRBV6-5 to TRBJ2-7, with a possible D match to TRBD2 (6 bases). The CDR3 loop spans 13 amino acids. Germline values: CDR1 MNHEY, CDR2 SVGAGI. Trimming took off 2 bases at V and 3 bases at J, with 8 bases between the two ends.

This clone was counted a single time. The V call is TRBV5-1, the J call TRBJ1-1; tentatively, D is TRBD1 (5 bases). Per the germline V gene, CDR1 is SGHRS and CDR2 is YFSETQ. The CDR3 runs 13 residues. V lost 0 bases and J lost 4, with 7 bases in between. The CDR3 nucleotides read TGCGCCAGCAGCTTGGAGGGGAGCACTGAAGCTTTCTTT. Protein sequence: CASSLEGSTEAFF.

The CDR3 loop reads CASSLDTPTSGELFF. The CDR3 coding sequence is TGCGCCAGCAGCTTGGATACTCCGACTTCCGGGGAGCTGTTTTTT. The chain links TRBV5-1 to TRBJ2-2; D remains ambiguous. V lost 0 bases, J lost 6 bases, and 12 bases lay in between. The CDR3 sequence is 15 residues long. Per germline, CDR1 SGHRS and CDR2 YFSETQ.

V usage is TRBV5-4 and J usage is TRBJ1-6; 9 bases map to TRBD1. The germline CDR1 and CDR2 sequences are SGHNT and YYREEE (reference sequence). CDR3 length: 15 amino acids. The trim removed 10 bases at V and 4 bases at J, leaving 9 bases unmatched. CDR3 bases: TGTGCCTCCACTCGGGACAGGGCGTATAATTCACCCCTCCACTTT. Amino acid sequence: CASTRDRAYNSPLHF.

J is TRBJ2-3 and V is TRBV5-1; tentatively, D is TRBD1 (5 bases). The CDR3 sequence is 14 residues long. V lost 0 bases, J lost 6 bases, and 11 bases lay in between. CDR1 is SGHRS and CDR2 is YFSETQ in the germline V gene. The CDR3 reads CASSLGQTSDTQYF. In DNA form, the CDR3 reads TGCGCCAGCAGCTTGGGACAGACGAGCGATACGCAGTATTTT.

The chain joins TRBV4-1 to TRBJ2-1; 9 bases are shared with TRBD2. This CDR3 region has 17 residues. CDR1 and CDR2 (germline): MGHRA, YSYEKL. The V and J ends lost 0 bases and 9 bases, in that order; junction bases with no gene match: 12. This CDR3 is CASSQDWAGGPRGEQFF. In DNA, the CDR3 is TGCGCCAGCAGCCAAGATTGGGCGGGAGGGCCAAGGGGTGAGCAGTTCTTC.

Of note for this clone: One junction end does not reproduce the germline sequence, and a read error may be involved. Written as DNA, the CDR3 is TGTGCCAGCAGCGAAGGGGTTCCCGGGGGTGCGGGGAAGGCGTTCTTC. Translated: CASSEGVPGGAGKAFF. The rearrangement uses TRBV2 and TRBJ2-1; D might be TRBD2 (6 bases). Germline V gene lookup returns CDR1 SNHLY and CDR2 FYNNEI. The length of the CDR3 is 16 residues.

J is TRBJ1-1 and V is TRBV5-6; D is unresolved. This CDR3 comprises 15 residues. CDR1 SGHDT and CDR2 YYEEEE come from the germline V gene. Trimming removed 0 bases from V and 2 bases from J, with 11 bases in between. The CDR3 region is CASSLGPGENTEAFF. The DNA for the CDR3 is TGTGCCAGCAGCTTGGGGCCGGGAGAAAACACTGAAGCTTTCTTT. Full variable domain (outside the CDR3, taken from reference TRBV5-6 and TRBJ1-1): DAGVTQSPTHLIKTRGQQVTLRCSPKSGHDTVSWYQQALGQGPQFIFQYYEEEERQRGNFPDRFSGHQFPNYSSELNVNALLLGDSALYLCASSLGPGENTEAFFGQGTRLTVV.

This clone was picked up one time. The chain couples TRBV5-1 to TRBJ1-1, with D perhaps matching TRBD1 (6 bases). Germline V lookup: CDR1 SGHRS, CDR2 YFSETQ. V was cut by 5 bases and J by 1 base, with 15 bases left in between. The length of the CDR3 is 15 residues. CDR3 sequence: CASRQGASRNTEAFF. The CDR3 DNA reads TGCGCCAGCAGACAGGGTGCGAGTAGGAACACTGAAGCTTTCTTT.

This clone has just one count. The rearrangement joins TRBV29-1 to TRBJ2-2; the match to TRBD1 covers 9 bases. This CDR3 contains 15 residues. The junction had 7 bases not matched to a gene; V was cut back by 7 bases and J by 1 base. From germline, CDR1 is SQVTM and CDR2 ANQGSEA. CDR3 protein: CSGQRQGVNTGELFF. CDR3 in DNA: TGCAGCGGGCAAAGACAGGGGGTGAACACCGGGGAGCTGTTTTTT.

The DNA of the CDR3 is TGTGCCAGCAGTGAACCCTCTGGGGGATATTATGAAAAACTGTTTTTT. Protein product: CASSEPSGGYYEKLFF. The chain links TRBV25-1 to TRBJ1-4; tentative D call: TRBD1 (5 bases). V gave up 2 bases and J gave up 6 bases, with 16 bases separating them. The CDR3 length is 16 residues. The germline V gene encodes CDR1 MGHDK and CDR2 SYGVNS.

The V gene is TRBV4-2, the J gene TRBJ2-5, with TRBD2 matching over 16 bases. V dropped 1 base and J dropped 2; count of bases not matched to a gene: 4. The CDR3 has 18 residues. Per germline, CDR1 LGHNA and CDR2 YNFKEQ. This CDR3 is CASSQVSGLAGGQETQYF. CDR3 nucleotides: TGTGCCAGCAGCCAAGTATCGGGACTAGCGGGGGGGCAAGAGACCCAGTACTTC.